Listed below are T cell receptor beta chains from one sample, sequenced in a study of blood T cell repertoires in COVID-19. The table came from immunoSEQ multiplex PCR; TCRdb's copy has only in-frame clones and leaves some out. Here the sample spans almost 200,000 clones, 89% being singletons. The sample comprised PBMCs or T cells enriched from blood (not recorded which). These receptor sequences come from a woman aged 18-29 years who had recovered from COVID-19. CDR3s include the opening cysteine and the closing phenylalanine or tryptophan. The D gene is left open where the match is weak. Clone size is stated in some rows and not others, as once, few, many or a class when expanded.

d_call	v_call	j_call	clone_size	cdr3_aa
-	TRBV27	TRBJ1-1	-	CASSFYPGNFAEAFF
-	TRBV11-3	TRBJ2-3	-	CASSKHDGADTQYF
TRBD1	TRBV9	TRBJ1-6	-	CASSGGTGPLHF
-	TRBV2	TRBJ2-5	-	CASSAGPGTQYF
-	TRBV10-3	TRBJ2-2	-	CATLSVTTGELFF
-	TRBV7-3	TRBJ1-1	few	CASSLAGRTEAFF
-	TRBV30	TRBJ2-1	-	CAWDIRISYNEQFF
TRBD1	TRBV24-1	TRBJ2-7	-	CATSENPRDSPYEQYF
TRBD1	TRBV19	TRBJ2-1	-	CASSLTGSTYNEQFF
-	TRBV7-9	TRBJ2-5	-	CASSLAQETQYF
TRBD1	TRBV7-9	TRBJ2-2	-	CASSYGTGITGELFF
TRBD1	TRBV19	TRBJ2-2	-	CASRSRDRGNTGELFF
-	TRBV9	TRBJ1-1	few	CASSVDPGATEAFF
-	TRBV7-9	TRBJ1-2	-	CASSSPTRGVYGYTF
TRBD1	TRBV30	TRBJ2-1	-	CALRDRGPYNEQFF
TRBD1	TRBV29-1	TRBJ1-1	-	CSVNLGQGNTEAFF
-	TRBV29-1	TRBJ2-1	-	CSVTKVNEQFF
-	TRBV4-2	TRBJ1-1	-	CASSQVGGRGAFF
TRBD1	TRBV4-2	TRBJ2-1	-	CASSQTGGGYNEQFF
-	TRBV10-1	TRBJ1-6	-	CASRVIGRVNSPLHF